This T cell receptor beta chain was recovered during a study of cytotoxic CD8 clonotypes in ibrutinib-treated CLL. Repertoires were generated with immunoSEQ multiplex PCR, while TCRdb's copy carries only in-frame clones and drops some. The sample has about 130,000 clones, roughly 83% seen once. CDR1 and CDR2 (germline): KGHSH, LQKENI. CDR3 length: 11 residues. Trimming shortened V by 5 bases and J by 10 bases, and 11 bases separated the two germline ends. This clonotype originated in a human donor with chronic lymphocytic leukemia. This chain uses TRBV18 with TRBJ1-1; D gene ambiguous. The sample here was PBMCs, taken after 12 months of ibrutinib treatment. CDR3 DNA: TGTGCCAGCTCAGGGTATTTTGGAGCTTTCTTT. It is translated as CASSGYFGAFF.